This T cell receptor beta chain was captured in a study of beta chain features in type 1 diabetes. Sorting with CD45RO/CCR7/CD25/CD127/CD95/CD27 yielded naive, central memory, regulatory and stem-like memory CD4+ cells. This clone occurred a few times. Its antigen is currently unknown. Whole-study results and caveats: For Type 1 diabetes patients, all four CD4+ subsets carried TCRB CDR3s that were moderately but significantly shorter.

As every portion of the isolated RNA was reverse transcribed, the sequencing read expressed TCRB transcripts. The repertoire was sequenced with immunoSEQ multiplex PCR; TCRdb's copy has only in-frame clones and lacks some. The sample shows 45,000 to 65,000 clones, 52% of them seen only once. The CDR3 is 16 amino acids. Germline CDR1 is SGHNT and CDR2 is YYREEE (reference sequence). The V gene end was trimmed by 3 bases and the J gene end by 2 bases; junction bases not matched to a gene: 7. The chain employs TRBV5-4 and TRBJ2-1; 8 positions match TRBD2. The sequenced sample consisted of Tregs from blood. This receptor was taken from a woman in her thirties or forties with type 1 diabetes. Here the CDR3 reads CASSSLSGTTYNEQFF. The CDR3 nucleotides are TGTGCCAGCAGCTCCCTTAGCGGGACTACCTACAATGAGCAGTTCTTC.